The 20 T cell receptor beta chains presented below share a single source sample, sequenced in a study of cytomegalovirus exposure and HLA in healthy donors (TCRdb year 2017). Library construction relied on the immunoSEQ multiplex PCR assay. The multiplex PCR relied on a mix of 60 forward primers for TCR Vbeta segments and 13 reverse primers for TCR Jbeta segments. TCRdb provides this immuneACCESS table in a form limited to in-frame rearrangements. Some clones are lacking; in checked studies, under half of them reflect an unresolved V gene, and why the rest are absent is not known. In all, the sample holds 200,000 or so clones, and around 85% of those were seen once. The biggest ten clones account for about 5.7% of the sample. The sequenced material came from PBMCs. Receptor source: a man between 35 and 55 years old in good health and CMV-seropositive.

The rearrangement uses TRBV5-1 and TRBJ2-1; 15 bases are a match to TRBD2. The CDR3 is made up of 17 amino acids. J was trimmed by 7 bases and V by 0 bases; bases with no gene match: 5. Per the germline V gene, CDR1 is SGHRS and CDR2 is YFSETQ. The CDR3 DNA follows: TGCGCCAGCAGCTTGGAAGGGACTAGCGGGGGGCTTAATGAGCAGTTCTTC. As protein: CASSLEGTSGGLNEQFF.

Written as DNA, the CDR3 is TGCGCCAGCCGAAGAATGGGACAGCAAGAGACCCAGTACTTC. The encoded protein is CASRRMGQQETQYF. This chain links TRBV5-1 with TRBJ2-5, with 7 positions matching TRBD1. Germline V CDR1 and CDR2: SGHRS, YFSETQ. V gave up 7 bases and J gave up 2 bases; unmatched junction bases: 8. The CDR3 runs 14 residues.

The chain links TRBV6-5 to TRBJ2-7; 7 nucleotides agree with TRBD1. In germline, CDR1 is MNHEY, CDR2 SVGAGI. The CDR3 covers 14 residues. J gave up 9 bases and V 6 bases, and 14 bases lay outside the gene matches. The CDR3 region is CASSSRFQGEGQYF. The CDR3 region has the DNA TGTGCCAGCAGCTCTCGATTCCAGGGGGAAGGGCAGTACTTC.

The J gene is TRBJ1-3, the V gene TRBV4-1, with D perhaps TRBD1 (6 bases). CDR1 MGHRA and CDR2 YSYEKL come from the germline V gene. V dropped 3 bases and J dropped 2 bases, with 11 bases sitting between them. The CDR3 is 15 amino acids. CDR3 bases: TGCGCCAGCAGCCAGGACCAGGGGACTGGAAACACCATATATTTT. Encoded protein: CASSQDQGTGNTIYF.

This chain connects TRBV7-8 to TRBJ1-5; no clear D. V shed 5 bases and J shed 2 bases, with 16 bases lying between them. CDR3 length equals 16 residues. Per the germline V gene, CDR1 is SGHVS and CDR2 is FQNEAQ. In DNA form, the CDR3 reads TGTGCCAGCAGCCCCCTATCAAGTATGGGCAATCAGCCCCAGCATTTT. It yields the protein CASSPLSSMGNQPQHF. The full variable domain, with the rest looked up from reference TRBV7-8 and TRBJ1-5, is GAGVSQSPRYKVAKRGQDVALRCDPISGHVSLFWYQQALGQGPEFLTYFQNEAQLDKSGLPSDRFFAERPEGSVSTLKIQRTQQEDSAVYLCASSPLSSMGNQPQHFGDGTRLSIL.

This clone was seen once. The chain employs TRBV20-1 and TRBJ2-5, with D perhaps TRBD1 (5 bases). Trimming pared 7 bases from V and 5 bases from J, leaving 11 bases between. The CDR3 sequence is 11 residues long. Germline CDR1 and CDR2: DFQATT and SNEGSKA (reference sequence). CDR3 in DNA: TGCAGTGTAAGCCCAGGGGAGACCCAGTACTTC. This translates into CSVSPGETQYF.

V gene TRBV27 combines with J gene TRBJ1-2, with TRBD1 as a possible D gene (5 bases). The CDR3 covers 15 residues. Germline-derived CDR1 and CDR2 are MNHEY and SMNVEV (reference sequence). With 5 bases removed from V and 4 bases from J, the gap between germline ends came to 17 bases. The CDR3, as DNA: TGTGCCAGCAGTCCCCTCGGGGGGAACAGCTATGGCTACACCTTC. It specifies CASSPLGGNSYGYTF.

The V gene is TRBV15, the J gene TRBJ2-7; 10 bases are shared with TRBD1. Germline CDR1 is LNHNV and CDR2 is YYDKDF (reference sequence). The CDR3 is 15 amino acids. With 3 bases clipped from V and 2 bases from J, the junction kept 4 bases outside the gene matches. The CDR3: CATSSTGTGAYEQYF. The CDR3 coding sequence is TGTGCCACCAGCAGCACCGGGACAGGGGCCTACGAGCAGTACTTC.

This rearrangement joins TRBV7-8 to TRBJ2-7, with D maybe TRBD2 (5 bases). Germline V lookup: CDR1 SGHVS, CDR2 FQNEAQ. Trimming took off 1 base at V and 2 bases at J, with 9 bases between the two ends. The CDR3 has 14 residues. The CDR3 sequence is CASSLGVGTYEQYF. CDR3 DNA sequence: TGTGCCAGCAGCTTAGGGGTCGGGACCTACGAGCAGTACTTC.

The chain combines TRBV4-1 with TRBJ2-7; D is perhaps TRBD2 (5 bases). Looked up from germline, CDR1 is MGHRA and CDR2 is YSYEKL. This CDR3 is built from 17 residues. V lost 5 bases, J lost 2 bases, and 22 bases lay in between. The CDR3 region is CASSALGRGIGAYEQYF. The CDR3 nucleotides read TGCGCCAGCAGCGCGCTTGGTCGTGGGATCGGGGCCTACGAGCAGTACTTC.

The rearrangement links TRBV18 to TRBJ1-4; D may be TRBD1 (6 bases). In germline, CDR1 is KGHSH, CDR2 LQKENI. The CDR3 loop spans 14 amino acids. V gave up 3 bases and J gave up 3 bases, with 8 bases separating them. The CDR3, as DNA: TGTGCCAGCTCACCCGAGGGGGCTAATGAAAAACTGTTTTTT. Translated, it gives CASSPEGANEKLFF.

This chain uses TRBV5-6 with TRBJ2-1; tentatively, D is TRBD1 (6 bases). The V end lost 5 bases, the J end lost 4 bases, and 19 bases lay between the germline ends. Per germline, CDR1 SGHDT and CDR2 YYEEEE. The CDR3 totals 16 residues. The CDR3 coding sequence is TGTGCCAGCAGGCCTTTCCGGGACACCATATACAATGAGCAGTTCTTC. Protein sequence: CASRPFRDTIYNEQFF.

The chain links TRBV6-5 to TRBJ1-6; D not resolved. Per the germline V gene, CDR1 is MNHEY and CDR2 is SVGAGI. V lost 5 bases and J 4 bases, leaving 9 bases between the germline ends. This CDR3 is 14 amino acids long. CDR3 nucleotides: TGTGCCAGCAGTCGAACAGATTATAATTCACCCCTCCACTTT. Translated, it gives CASSRTDYNSPLHF.

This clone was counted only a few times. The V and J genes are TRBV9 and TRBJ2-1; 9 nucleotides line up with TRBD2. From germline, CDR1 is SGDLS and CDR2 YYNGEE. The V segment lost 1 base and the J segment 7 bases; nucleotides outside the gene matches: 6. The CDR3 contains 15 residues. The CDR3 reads CASSVLAGGPNEQFF. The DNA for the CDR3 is TGTGCCAGCAGCGTACTGGCGGGGGGGCCTAATGAGCAGTTCTTC.

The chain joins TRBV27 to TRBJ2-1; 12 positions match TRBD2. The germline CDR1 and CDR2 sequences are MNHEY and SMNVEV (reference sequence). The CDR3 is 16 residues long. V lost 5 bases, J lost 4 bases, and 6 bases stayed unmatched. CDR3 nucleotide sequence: TGTGCCAGCAGTACACGGACTAGCGGGGTGTACAATGAGCAGTTCTTC. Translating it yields CASSTRTSGVYNEQFF.

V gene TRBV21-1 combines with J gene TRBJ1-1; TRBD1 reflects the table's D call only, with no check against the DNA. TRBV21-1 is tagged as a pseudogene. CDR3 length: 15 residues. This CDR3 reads CASRNRGQGNTEAFF. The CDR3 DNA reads TGTGCCAGCAGAAACCGGGGACAGGGAAACACTGAAGCTTTCTTT.

The CDR3 loop reads CASSLVGLASYNEQFF. The CDR3 DNA reads as TGTGCCAGCAGCTTGGTAGGACTTGCTTCCTACAATGAGCAGTTCTTC. The V gene is TRBV5-4, the J gene TRBJ2-1; D might be TRBD2 (5 bases). The V end was cut by 0 bases, the J end by 1 base, with 11 bases between. Germline V CDR1 and CDR2: SGHNT, YYREEE (reference sequence). The CDR3 spans 16 residues.

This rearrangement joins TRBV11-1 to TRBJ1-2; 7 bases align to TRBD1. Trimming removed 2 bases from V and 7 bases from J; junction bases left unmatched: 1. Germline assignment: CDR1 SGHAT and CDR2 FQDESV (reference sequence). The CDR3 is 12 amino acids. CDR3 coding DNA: TGTGCCAGCAGCTTAAGGGGGCCTGGCTACACCTTC. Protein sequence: CASSLRGPGYTF.

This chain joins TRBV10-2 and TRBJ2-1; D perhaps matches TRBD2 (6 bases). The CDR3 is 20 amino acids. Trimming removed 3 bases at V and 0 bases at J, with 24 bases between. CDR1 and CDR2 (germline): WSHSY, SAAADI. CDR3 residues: CASSDLLANNNPRSYNEQFF. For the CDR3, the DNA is TGCGCCAGCAGTGACTTACTAGCCAACAATAACCCTCGCTCCTACAATGAGCAGTTCTTC.

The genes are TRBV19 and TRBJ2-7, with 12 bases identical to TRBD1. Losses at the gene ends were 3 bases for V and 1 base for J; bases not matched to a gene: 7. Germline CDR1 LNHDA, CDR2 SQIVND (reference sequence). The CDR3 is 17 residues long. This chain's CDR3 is CASSMGTGGTGSYEQYF. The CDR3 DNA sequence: TGTGCCAGTAGTATGGGGACAGGGGGCACTGGGTCCTACGAGCAGTACTTC. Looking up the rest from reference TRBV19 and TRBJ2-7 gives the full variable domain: DGGITQSPKYLFRKEGQNVTLSCEQNLNHDAMYWYRQDPGQGLRLIYYSQIVNDFQKGDIAEGYSVSREKKESFPLTVTSAQKNPTAFYLCASSMGTGGTGSYEQYFGPGTRLTVT.